Here is one T cell receptor beta chain with its context. Its antigen is as yet unknown. The investigators introduced synthetic TCR analog templates into each PCR as spikes. Profiled with immunoSEQ multiplex PCR; TCRdb holds only in-frame clones, not every one. The sample shows approximately 46,000 clones, 81% of them seen only once. The sample is drawn from a study of PD-L1 blockade in urothelial cancer. Study as a whole: Blood samples had a median of about 140,000 T cells, some 83,000 unique TCRs, and clonality 0.08 to 0.085. The study's findings and limits: Below-median blood TCR clonality before treatment forecast better survival.

Patients' cancers were locally advanced or metastatic urothelial carcinomas. The CDR3 totals 15 residues. Trimming removed 5 bases at V and 0 bases at J, with 12 bases between. The germline CDR1 and CDR2 sequences are MDHEN and SYDVKM. Sequenced material: PBMCs, taken around atezolizumab (anti-PD-L1) treatment. This chain joins TRBV28 and TRBJ2-3, with D tentatively TRBD2 (6 bases). This receptor was taken from a man between 65 and 85 years old with urothelial cancer. The CDR3 DNA reads as TGTGCCAGCAGTCCCCCGGGGGAAAGCACAGATACGCAGTATTTT. As protein: CASSPPGESTDTQYF.